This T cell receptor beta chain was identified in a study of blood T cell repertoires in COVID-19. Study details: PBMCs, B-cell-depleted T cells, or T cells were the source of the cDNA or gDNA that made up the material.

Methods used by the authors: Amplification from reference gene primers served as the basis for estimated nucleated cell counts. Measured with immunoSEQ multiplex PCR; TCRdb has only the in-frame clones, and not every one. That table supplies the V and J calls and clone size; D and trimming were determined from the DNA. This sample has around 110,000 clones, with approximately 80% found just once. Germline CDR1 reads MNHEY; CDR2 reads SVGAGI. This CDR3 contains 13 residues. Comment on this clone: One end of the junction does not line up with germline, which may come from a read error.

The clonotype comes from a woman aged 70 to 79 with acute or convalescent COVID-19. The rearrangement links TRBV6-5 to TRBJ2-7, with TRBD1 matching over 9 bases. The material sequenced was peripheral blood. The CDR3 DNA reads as TGTGCCAGCAGTTTTCCCGGGACAGGGTTCGAGTTCTTC. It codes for CASSFPGTGFEFF.